The rows below give T cell receptor beta chains drawn from one sample of a study of spatial heterogeneity in lung cancer. TCRdb re-called the 5' RACE reads with MiXCR, one entry per CDR3 protein. The top ten clones hold over 15% of a sample with around 120,000 distinct CDR3 sequences, more than 10% of them seen once. The specimen was PBMCs, collected at follow-up. These receptors all stem from a male donor with early-stage non-small cell lung cancer. The CDR3 runs from the conserved cysteine through the conserved F or W. The D gene is left open where the match is weak. Clone size is shown for a subset of rows, as once, few, many or a class of expanded clone.

V	J	size	D	CDR3	DNA
TRBV20-1	TRBJ1-4	few	-	CSARSTIATNEKLFF	TGCAGTGCTAGATCCACCATAGCAACTAATGAAAAACTGTTTTTT
TRBV4-3	TRBJ1-6	many	-	CASSQALKAYNSPLHF	TGCGCCAGCAGCCAAGCCCTCAAAGCTTATAATTCACCCCTCCACTTT
TRBV6-5	TRBJ1-4	many	TRBD1	CASSYGTGTVGLKLFF	TGTGCCAGCAGTTACGGAACCGGGACAGTTGGTCTAAAACTGTTTTTT
TRBV20-1	TRBJ1-5	few	-	CSALKGLASQDQPQHF	TGCAGTGCCCTTAAAGGCCTGGCAAGTCAGGATCAGCCCCAGCATTTT
TRBV12-3/TRBV12-4	TRBJ1-5	many	-	CASSFRGNQPQHF	TGTGCCAGCAGTTTCAGGGGTAATCAGCCCCAGCATTTT
TRBV12-3/TRBV12-4	TRBJ2-3	-	TRBD2	CASSWPGLAGTDTQYF	TGTGCCAGCAGCTGGCCGGGACTAGCGGGCACAGATACGCAGTATTTT
TRBV12-3/TRBV12-4	TRBJ2-7	-	TRBD1	CASSKTGDSEQYF	TGTGCCAGCAGCAAGACAGGGGACTCCGAGCAGTACTTC
TRBV19	TRBJ1-2	few	-	CASSIPASGYGYTF	TGTGCCAGTAGTATACCCGCCAGCGGATATGGCTACACCTTC
TRBV28	TRBJ2-3	-	TRBD2	CASRDKGGGHADTQYF	TGTGCCAGCCGAGACAAAGGCGGGGGGCATGCAGATACGCAGTATTTT
TRBV20-1	TRBJ1-6	few	-	CSASPLGSYNSPLHF	TGCAGTGCTAGCCCACTCGGCTCCTATAATTCACCCCTCCACTTT
TRBV29-1	TRBJ2-7	few	TRBD2	CSVVASGGLAEQYF	TGCAGCGTTGTAGCTAGCGGGGGATTAGCGGAGCAGTACTTC
TRBV6-5	TRBJ1-2	-	-	CASSTSRGTTGYTF	TGTGCCAGCAGTACGAGCCGGGGGACTACGGGCTACACCTTC
TRBV3-1	TRBJ2-5	many	-	CASSQSEETQYF	TGTGCCAGCAGCCAATCAGAGGAGACCCAGTACTTC
TRBV7-8	TRBJ2-3	many	-	CASSFISGTDTQYF	TGTGCCAGCAGCTTTATCTCTGGCACAGATACGCAGTATTTT
TRBV4-2	TRBJ2-1	few	-	CASTPGGGSYNEQFF	TGTGCCAGCACCCCCGGGGGCGGCTCCTACAATGAGCAGTTCTTC